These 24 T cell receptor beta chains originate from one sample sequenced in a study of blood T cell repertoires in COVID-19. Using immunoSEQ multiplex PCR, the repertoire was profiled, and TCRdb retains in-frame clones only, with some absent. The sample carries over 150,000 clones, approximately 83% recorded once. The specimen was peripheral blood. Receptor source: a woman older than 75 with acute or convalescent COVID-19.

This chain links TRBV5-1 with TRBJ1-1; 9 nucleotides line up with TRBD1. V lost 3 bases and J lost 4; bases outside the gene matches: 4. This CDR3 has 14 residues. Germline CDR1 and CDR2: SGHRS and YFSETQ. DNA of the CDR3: TGCGCCAGCAGCTCGACAGGGGGACCCACTGAAGCTTTCTTT. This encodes CASSSTGGPTEAFF.

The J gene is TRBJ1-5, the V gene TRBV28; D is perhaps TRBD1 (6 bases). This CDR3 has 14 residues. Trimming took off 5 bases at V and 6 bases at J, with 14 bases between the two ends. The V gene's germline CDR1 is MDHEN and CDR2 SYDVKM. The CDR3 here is CASSLGGGSQPQHF. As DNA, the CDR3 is TGTGCCAGCAGTCTAGGGGGTGGAAGTCAGCCCCAGCATTTT. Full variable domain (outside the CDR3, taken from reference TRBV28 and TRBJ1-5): DVKVTQSSRYLVKRTGEKVFLECVQDMDHENMFWYRQDPGLGLRLIYFSYDVKMKEKGDIPEGYSVSREKKERFSLILESASTNQTSMYLCASSLGGGSQPQHFGDGTRLSIL.

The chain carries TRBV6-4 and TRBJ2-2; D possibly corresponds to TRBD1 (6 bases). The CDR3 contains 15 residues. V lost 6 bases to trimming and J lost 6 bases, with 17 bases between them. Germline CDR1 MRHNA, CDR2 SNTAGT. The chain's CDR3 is CASSQNGQTSGELFF. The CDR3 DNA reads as TGTGCCAGCAGCCAGAATGGACAGACGTCCGGGGAGCTGTTTTTT.

CDR3 region: CASSQGGGSREQYF. The CDR3 DNA reads as TGTGCCAGCAGCCAAGGGGGGGGCTCGCGGGAGCAGTACTTC. V is TRBV3-1 (or the pseudogene TRBV3-2) and J is TRBJ2-7; TRBD2 might be the D (7 bases). Trimming pared 1 base from V and 7 bases from J, leaving 14 bases between. Germline V gene lookup returns CDR1 LGHDT and CDR2 YNNKEL (reference sequence). The CDR3 is 14 residues long.

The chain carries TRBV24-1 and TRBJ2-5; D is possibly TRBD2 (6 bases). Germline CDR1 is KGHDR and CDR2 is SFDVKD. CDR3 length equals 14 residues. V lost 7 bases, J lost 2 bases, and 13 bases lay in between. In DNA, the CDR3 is TGTGCCACCAGCCCCCGAGGAGGGCAAGAGACCCAGTACTTC. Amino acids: CATSPRGGQETQYF.

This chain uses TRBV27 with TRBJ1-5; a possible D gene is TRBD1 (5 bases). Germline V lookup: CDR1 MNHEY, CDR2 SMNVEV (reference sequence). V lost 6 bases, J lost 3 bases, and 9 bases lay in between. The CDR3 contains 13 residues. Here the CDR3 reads CASSRVTNQPQHF. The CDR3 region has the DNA TGTGCCAGCAGCAGGGTAACCAATCAGCCCCAGCATTTT.

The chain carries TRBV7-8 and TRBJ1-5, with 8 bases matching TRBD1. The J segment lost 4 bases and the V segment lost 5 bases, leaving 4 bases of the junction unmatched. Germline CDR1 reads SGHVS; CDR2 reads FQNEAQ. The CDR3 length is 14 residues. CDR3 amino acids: CASSLDRANQPQHF. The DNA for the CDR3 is TGTGCCAGCAGCCTGGACAGGGCAAATCAGCCCCAGCATTTT. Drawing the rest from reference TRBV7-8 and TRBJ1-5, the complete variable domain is GAGVSQSPRYKVAKRGQDVALRCDPISGHVSLFWYQQALGQGPEFLTYFQNEAQLDKSGLPSDRFFAERPEGSVSTLKIQRTQQEDSAVYLCASSLDRANQPQHFGDGTRLSIL.

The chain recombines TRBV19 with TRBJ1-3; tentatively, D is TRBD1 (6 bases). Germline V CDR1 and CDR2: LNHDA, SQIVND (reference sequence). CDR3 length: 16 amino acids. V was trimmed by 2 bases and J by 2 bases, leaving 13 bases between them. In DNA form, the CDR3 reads TGTGCCAGTAGTATATCGGCAGGGGAGACTGGAAACACCATATATTTT. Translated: CASSISAGETGNTIYF.

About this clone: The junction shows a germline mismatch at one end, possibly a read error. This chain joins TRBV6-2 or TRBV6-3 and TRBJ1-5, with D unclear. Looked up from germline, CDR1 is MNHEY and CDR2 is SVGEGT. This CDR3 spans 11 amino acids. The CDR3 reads CASSNSGPQHF. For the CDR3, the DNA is TGTGCCAGCAGTAACTCCGGGCCCCAGCATTTT.

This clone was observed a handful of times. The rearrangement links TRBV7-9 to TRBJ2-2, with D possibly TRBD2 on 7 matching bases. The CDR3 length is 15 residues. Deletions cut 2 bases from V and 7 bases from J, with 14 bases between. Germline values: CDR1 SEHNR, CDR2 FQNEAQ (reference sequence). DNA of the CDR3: TGTGCCAGCAGCTTATCCGGGGGGCAAGGCGGGGAGCTGTTTTTT. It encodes CASSLSGGQGGELFF.

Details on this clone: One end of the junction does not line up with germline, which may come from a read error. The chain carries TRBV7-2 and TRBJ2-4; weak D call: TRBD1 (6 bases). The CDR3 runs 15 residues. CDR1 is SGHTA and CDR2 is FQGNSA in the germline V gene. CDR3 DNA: TGTGCCAGCAGCTCAACCGGGACGGAGAGGGACATTCAGTATTTC. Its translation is CASSSTGTERDIQYF.

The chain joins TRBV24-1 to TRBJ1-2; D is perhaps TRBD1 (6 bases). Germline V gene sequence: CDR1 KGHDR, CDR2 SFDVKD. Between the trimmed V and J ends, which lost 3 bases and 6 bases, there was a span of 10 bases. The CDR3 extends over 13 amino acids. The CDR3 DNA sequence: TGTGCCACCAGTGATAATTGGGACAATGGCTACACCTTC. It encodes CATSDNWDNGYTF.

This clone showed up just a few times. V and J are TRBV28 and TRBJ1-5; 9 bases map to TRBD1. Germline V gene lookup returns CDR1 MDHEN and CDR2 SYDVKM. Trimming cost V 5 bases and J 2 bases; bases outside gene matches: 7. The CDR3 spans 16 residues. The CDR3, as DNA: TGTGCCAGCAGTGCAACAGGGGGCGCAGGCAATCAGCCCCAGCATTTT. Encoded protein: CASSATGGAGNQPQHF. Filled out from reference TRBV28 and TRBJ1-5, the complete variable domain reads DVKVTQSSRYLVKRTGEKVFLECVQDMDHENMFWYRQDPGLGLRLIYFSYDVKMKEKGDIPEGYSVSREKKERFSLILESASTNQTSMYLCASSATGGAGNQPQHFGDGTRLSIL.

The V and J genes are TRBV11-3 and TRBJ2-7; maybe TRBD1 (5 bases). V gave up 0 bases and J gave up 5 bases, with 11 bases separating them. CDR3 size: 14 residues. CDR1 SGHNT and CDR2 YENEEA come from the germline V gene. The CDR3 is CASSLESKGNEQYF. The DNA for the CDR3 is TGTGCCAGCAGCTTAGAGAGTAAGGGGAACGAGCAGTACTTC.

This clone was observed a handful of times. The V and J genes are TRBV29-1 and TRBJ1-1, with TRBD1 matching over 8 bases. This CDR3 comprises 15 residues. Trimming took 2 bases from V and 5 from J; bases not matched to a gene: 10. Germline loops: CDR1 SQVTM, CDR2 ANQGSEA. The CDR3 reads CSVELRAGGRTEAFF. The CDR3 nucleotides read TGCAGCGTTGAATTGCGTGCAGGGGGCAGGACTGAAGCTTTCTTT.

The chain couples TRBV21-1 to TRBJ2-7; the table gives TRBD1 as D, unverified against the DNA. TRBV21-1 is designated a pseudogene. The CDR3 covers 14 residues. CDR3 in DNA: TGTGCCAGCATTCTCCCGGGACAGGGGGCCGAGCAGTACTTC. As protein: CASILPGQGAEQYF.

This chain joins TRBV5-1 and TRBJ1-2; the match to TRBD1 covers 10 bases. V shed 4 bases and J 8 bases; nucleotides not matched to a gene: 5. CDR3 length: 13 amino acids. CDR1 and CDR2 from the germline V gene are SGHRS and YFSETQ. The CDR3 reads CASSPGTGEGYTF. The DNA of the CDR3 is TGCGCCAGCAGCCCCGGGACAGGGGAGGGCTACACCTTC.

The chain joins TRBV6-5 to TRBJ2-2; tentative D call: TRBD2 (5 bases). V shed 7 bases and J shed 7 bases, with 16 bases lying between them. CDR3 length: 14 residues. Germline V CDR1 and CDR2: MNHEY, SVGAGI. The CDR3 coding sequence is TGTGCCAGCAAGACCCTAGGGAGTGGCGGGGAGCTGTTTTTT. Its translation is CASKTLGSGGELFF.

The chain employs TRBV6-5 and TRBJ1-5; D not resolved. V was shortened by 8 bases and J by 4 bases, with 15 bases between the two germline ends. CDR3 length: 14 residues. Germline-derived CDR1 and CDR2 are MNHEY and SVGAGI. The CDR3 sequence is CASLRGMGNQPQHF. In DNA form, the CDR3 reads TGTGCCAGCCTGAGAGGGATGGGGAATCAGCCCCAGCATTTT.

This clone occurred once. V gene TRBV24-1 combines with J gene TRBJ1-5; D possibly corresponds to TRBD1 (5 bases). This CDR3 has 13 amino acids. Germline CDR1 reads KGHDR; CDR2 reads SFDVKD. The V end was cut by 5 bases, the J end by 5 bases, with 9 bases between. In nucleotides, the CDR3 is TGTGCCACCAGTGGGCAGGGTGATCAGCCCCAGCATTTT. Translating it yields CATSGQGDQPQHF.

The CDR3 nucleotides are TGTGCCAGCAGCAGAAGACAGGGGGATCGCGAGCAGTACTTC. Encoded protein: CASSRRQGDREQYF. This chain connects TRBV2 to TRBJ2-7; TRBD1 matches at 9 bases. With V trimmed by 6 bases and J by 6 bases, 9 bases remained unmatched. CDR3 length: 14 residues. Looked up from germline, CDR1 is SNHLY and CDR2 is FYNNEI.

Here the CDR3 DNA reads TGTGCCAGCAGCGTAGATTCCCTCGGGGGCGGGGAGCTGTTTTTT. This translates into CASSVDSLGGGELFF. The chain employs TRBV9 and TRBJ2-2, with D perhaps matching TRBD2 (6 bases). The germline gives CDR1 SGDLS, CDR2 YYNGEE. Trimming stripped 0 bases from V and 7 bases from J, with 13 bases between. This CDR3 comprises 15 residues.

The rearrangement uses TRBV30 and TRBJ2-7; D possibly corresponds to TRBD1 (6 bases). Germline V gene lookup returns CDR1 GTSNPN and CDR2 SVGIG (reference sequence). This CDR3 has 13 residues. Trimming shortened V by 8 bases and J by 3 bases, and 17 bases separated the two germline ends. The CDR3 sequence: CAGRTESFYEQYF. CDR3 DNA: TGTGCCGGCAGGACAGAAAGTTTCTACGAGCAGTACTTC.

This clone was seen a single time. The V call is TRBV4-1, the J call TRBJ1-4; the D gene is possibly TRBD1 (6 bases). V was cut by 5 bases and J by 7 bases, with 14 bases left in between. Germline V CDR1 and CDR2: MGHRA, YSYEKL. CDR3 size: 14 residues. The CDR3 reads CASSLQGLGEKLFF. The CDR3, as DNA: TGCGCCAGCAGCTTACAGGGTTTAGGTGAAAAACTGTTTTTT.